This entry concerns a single TCR beta chain. Its recognized antigen is unknown. One base away there is no much larger clone; base qualities are not given. The CDR3 regions of human TCRbeta chains were analyzed by immunosequencing. The authors' pipeline ran thus. TCRs in the repertoires were compared against a reference library of SARS-CoV-2-specific TCRs that had been generated with the MIRA antigen-specificity platform. Breadth was defined as the fraction of unique TCRs that were SARS-CoV-2-associated, and depth was defined as the fraction of total T cells that were SARS-CoV-2-associated. Using the MIRA data, every spike-specific TCR was mapped to the spike region that the TCR reacted to and assigned to either a CD4 or a CD8 class. Log10-transformed breadth and depth values were compared by one-way ANOVA with Sidak's multiple comparisons tests. TCRdb retrieved this table from immuneACCESS and kept in-frame rearrangements only. Not all clones are present; in checked studies, unresolved V genes account for under half, and no reason is known for the remainder. Clonal size and the V and J genes are those of that table, whereas D and trimming came from the DNA. The sample table contains about 270,000 clones; only one count was recorded for 94% of them. The biggest ten clones account for around 0.57% of the sample.

This record belongs to a study of T cell responses to AZD1222 COVID-19 vaccine (dated by TCRdb to about 2021). For the study in its entirety: TCR sequencing was performed for about 240 trial participants, of whom roughly 200 were given two doses of AZD1222 and about 25 were given two doses of MenACWY control vaccine. Trial participants were enrolled by age into subgroups of 18-55, 56-69 and 70-plus years, and 148, 28 and 57 TCR-sequenced participants, respectively, were included in these subgroups.

Overall results and qualifications from the work: Reportedly, close to half of the unique spike-specific TCRs recognized epitopes lying outside the regions that are mutated in the B.1.351 and B.1.1.7 variants. A significant rise in spike-specific TCR breadth and depth was observed after two AZD1222 doses relative to day 0 and relative to MenACWY recipients. The 56-69-year group was small, and its depth increase did not reach significance, likely because of low power. Vaccine-associated CD4 TCRs spanned the whole spike protein, with dominant responses in regions 160-218 and 743-854. Conclusions about previously exposed vaccinees are limited, since just a handful of AZD1222 recipients were seropositive for SARS-CoV-2 at baseline. Participants were mostly white British and included more females than males, and it was suggested by the authors that clonal diversity may have been underestimated. Because no samples from the day 14 peak response were available, repertoires could be characterized only after the peak T cell response.

The CDR3 starts with the cysteine, ends with the phenylalanine, and has 15 residues. The kept DNA is CDR3 alone, 45 bases in frame from the first base. Taken from the germline V gene (reference sequence), the CDR1 and CDR2 loops are SGHKS and YYEKEE. Clipping removes 4 bases from V and 2 bases from J, with 5 as the unmatched junction base count. This sample's time point label indicates: about 28 days (+/-7) after the second vaccine dose. AZD1222 recipients with second doses at about 4 weeks or about 12 weeks were pooled, because spike-specific TCR depth and breadth did not differ between schedules. Vaccinee samples were obtained from the UK trials COV001 and COV002, which included a single-blind randomized controlled phase 2/3 trial of AZD1222 (ChAdOx1 nCoV-19) in healthy adults. For TCRbeta chain sequencing, PBMC samples were collected from trial participants at day 0 and at day 28 after the second dose.

The V and J segments used are TRBV5-5 and TRBJ1-5, with 8 central nucleotides matching TRBD1. The source was peripheral blood, collected 28 days after the second AZD1222 dose. The sequence came from an adult who received the AZD1222 COVID-19 vaccine. For the CDR3, the sequence is CASSTDREGNQPQHF. The DNA sequence follows: TGTGCCAGCAGCACGGACAGGGAGGGCAATCAGCCCCAGCATTTT.